A single T cell receptor beta chain is shown here with its context. Its antigen is currently unknown. Sequencing was limited to surgery cases with top T cell transcript signatures in brain tissue. Patients received at least one anti-epileptic drug before surgery. Sequenced by immunoSEQ multiplex PCR; TCRdb stores in-frame clones only, minus some. The table lists 110,000 or so clones, approximately 94% of them singletons. The data stem from a study of brain T cells in children with intractable seizures. Study-wide findings and caveats: Patients' HCMV serostatus was unknown; virus specificity rests on CDR3 similarity alone.

The length of the CDR3 is 11 residues. Germline-derived CDR1 and CDR2 are MDHEN and SYDVKM. V lost 8 bases and J 7 bases, leaving 11 bases between the germline ends. This receptor was identified in a boy under two years old with hemimegalencephaly and intractable seizures. Source: peripheral blood, taken at surgery. The chain links TRBV28 to TRBJ2-5; maybe TRBD2 (6 bases). CDR3 bases: TGTGCCAGCCAAAGGAGGGGGACCCAGTACTTC. Translated: CASQRRGTQYF.